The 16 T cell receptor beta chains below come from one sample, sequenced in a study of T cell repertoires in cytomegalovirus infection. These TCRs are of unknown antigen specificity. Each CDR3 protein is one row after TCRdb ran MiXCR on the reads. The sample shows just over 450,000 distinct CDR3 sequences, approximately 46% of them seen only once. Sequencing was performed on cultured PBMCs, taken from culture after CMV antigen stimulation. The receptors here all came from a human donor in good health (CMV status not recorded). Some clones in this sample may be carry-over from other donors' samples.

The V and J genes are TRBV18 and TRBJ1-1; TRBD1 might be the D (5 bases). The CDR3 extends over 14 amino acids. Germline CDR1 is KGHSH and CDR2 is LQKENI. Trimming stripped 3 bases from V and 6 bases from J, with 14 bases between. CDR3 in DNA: TGTGCCAGCTCACCGGGGGTCGGGATGCCTGAAGCTTTCTTT. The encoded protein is CASSPGVGMPEAFF.

The CDR3 nucleotides read TGCAGTGCTAGAGGACAGGGTCGGTACGAGCAGTACTTC. This codes for CSARGQGRYEQYF. The chain combines TRBV20-1 with TRBJ2-7; TRBD1 agrees at 7 bases. Germline values: CDR1 DFQATT, CDR2 SNEGSKA (reference sequence). CDR3 size: 13 residues. After removal of 1 base from V and 4 bases from J, the junction contained 4 bases not matched to a gene.

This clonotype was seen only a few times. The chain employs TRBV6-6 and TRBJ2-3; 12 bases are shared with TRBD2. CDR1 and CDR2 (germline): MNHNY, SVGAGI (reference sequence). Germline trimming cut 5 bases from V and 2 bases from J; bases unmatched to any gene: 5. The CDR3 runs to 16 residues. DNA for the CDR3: TGTGCCAGCAGTGACACTAGCGGGGGGTACACAGATACGCAGTATTTT. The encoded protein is CASSDTSGGYTDTQYF.

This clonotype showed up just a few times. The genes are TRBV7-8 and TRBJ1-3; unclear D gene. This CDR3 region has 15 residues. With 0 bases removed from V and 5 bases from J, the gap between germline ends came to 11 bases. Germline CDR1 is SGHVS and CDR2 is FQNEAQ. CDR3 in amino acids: CASSLARGGRNTIYF. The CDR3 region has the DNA TGTGCCAGCAGCTTAGCGCGCGGAGGAAGAAACACCATATATTTT.

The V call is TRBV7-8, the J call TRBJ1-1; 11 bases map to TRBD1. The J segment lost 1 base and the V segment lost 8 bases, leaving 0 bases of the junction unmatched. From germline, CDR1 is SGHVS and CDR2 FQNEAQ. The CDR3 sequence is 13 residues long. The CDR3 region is CASGTGGNTEAFF. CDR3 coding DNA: TGTGCCAGCGGGACAGGGGGGAACACTGAAGCTTTCTTT.

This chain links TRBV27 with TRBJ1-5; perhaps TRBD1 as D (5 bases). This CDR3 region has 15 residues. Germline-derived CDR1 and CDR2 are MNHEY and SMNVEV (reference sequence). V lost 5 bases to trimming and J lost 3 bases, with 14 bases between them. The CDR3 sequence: CASSLTPGLNQPQHF. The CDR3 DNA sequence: TGTGCCAGCAGTCTAACCCCGGGGCTCAATCAGCCCCAGCATTTT.

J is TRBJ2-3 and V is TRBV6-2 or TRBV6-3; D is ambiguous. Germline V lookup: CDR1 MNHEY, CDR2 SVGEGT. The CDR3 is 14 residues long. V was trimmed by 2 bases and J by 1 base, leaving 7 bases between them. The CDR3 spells CASSYVYGTDTQYF. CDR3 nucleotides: TGTGCCAGCAGTTACGTCTATGGCACAGATACGCAGTATTTT.

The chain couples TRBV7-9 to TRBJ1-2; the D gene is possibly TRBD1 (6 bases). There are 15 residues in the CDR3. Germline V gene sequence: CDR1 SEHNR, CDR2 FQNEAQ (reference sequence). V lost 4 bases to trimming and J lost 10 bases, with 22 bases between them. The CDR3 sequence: CASSWTVNTRHDYTF. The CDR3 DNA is TGTGCCAGCAGCTGGACAGTGAATACCAGGCATGACTACACCTTC.

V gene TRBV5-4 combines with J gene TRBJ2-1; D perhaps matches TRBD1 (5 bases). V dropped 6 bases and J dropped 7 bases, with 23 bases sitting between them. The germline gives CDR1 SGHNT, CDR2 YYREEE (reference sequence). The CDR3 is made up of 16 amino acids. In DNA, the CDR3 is TGTGCCAGCACCAACGGAAAACTGGGGCGCGGAAATGAGCAGTTCTTC. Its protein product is CASTNGKLGRGNEQFF.

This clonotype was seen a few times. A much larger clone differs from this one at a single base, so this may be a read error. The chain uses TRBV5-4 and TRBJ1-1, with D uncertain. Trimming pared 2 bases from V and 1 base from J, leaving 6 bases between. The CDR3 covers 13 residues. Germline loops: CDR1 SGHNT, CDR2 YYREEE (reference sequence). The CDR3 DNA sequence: TGTGCCAGCAGCTTTTGGGGGAACACTGAAGCTTTCTTT. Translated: CASSFWGNTEAFF. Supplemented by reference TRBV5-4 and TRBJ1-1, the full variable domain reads ETGVTQSPTHLIKTRGQQVTLRCSSQSGHNTVSWYQQALGQGPQFIFQYYREEENGRGNFPPRFSGLQFPNYSSELNVNALELDDSALYLCASSFWGNTEAFFGQGTRLTVV.

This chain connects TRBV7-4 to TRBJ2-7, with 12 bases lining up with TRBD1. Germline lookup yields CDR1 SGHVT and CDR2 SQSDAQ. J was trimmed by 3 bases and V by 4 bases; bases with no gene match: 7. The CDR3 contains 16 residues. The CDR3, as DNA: TGTGCCAGCAGCTGGGACAGGGGGCAGCGTGTCTACGAGCAGTACTTC. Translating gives CASSWDRGQRVYEQYF.

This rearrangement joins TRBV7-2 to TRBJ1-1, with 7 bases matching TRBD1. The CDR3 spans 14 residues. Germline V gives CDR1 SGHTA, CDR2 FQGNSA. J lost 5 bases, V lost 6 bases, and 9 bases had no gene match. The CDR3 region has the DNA TGTGCCAGCAGTCCAAACAGGGGAAGGACTGAAGCTTTCTTT. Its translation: CASSPNRGRTEAFF. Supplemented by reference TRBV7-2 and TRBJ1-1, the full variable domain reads GAGVSQSPSNKVTEKGKDVELRCDPISGHTALYWYRQSLGQGLEFLIYFQGNSAPDKSGLPSDRFSAERTGGSVSTLTIQRTQQEDSAVYLCASSPNRGRTEAFFGQGTRLTVV.

The DNA for the CDR3 is TGTGCCAGCAGTCCAACAGGGGTGACGTACTACGAGCAGTACTTC. Protein: CASSPTGVTYYEQYF. The J gene is TRBJ2-7, the V gene TRBV27; 7 bases match TRBD1. The CDR3 sequence is 15 residues long. From germline, CDR1 is MNHEY and CDR2 SMNVEV (reference sequence). The V gene end was trimmed by 5 bases and the J gene end by 3 bases; junction bases not matched to a gene: 10.

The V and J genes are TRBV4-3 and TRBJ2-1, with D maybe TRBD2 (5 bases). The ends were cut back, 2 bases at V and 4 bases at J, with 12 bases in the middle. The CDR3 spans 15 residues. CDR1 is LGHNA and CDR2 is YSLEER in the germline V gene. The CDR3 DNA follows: TGCGCCAGCAGCCAAACCTCGCTAGCTTACAATGAGCAGTTCTTC. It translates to CASSQTSLAYNEQFF.

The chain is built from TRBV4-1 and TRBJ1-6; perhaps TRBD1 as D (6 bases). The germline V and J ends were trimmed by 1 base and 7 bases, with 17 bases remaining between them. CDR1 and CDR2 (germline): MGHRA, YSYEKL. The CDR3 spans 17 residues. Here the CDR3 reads CASSQAPGPRGNSPLHF. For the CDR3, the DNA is TGCGCCAGCAGCCAAGCCCCGGGGCCTAGGGGGAATTCACCCCTCCACTTT.

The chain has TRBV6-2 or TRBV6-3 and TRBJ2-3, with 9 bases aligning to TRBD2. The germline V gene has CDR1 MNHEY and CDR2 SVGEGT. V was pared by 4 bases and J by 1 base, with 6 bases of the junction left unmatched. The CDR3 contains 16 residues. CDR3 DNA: TGTGCCAGCAGTTCCATAGCGGGAGCGGGCACAGATACGCAGTATTTT. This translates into CASSSIAGAGTDTQYF.